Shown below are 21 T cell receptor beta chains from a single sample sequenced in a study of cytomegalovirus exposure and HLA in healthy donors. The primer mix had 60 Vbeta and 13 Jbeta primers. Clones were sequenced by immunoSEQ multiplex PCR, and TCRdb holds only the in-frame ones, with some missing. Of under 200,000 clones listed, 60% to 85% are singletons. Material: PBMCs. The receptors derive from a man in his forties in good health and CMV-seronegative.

CDR3 protein: CASSQMGSATNEKLFF. The CDR3 DNA follows: TGTGCCAGCAGTCAAATGGGGAGTGCAACTAATGAAAAACTGTTTTTT. This chain links TRBV2 with TRBJ1-4; D remains ambiguous. The CDR3 totals 16 residues. V dropped 5 bases and J dropped 0 bases, with 13 bases sitting between them. CDR1 and CDR2 from the germline V gene are SNHLY and FYNNEI.

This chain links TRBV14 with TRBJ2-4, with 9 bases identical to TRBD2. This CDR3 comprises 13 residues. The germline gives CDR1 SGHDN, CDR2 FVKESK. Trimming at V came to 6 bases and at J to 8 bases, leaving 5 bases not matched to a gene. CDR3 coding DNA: TGTGCCAGCAGAGGAGCGGGAGGTCACATTCAGTACTTC. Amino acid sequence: CASRGAGGHIQYF.

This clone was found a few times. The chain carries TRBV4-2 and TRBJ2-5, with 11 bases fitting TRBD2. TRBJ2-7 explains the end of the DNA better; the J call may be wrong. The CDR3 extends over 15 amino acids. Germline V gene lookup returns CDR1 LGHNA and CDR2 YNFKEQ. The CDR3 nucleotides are TGTGCCAGCAGCCAAGATACTAGCGGGAGTTACGAGCAGTACTTC. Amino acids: CASSQDTSGSYEQYF.

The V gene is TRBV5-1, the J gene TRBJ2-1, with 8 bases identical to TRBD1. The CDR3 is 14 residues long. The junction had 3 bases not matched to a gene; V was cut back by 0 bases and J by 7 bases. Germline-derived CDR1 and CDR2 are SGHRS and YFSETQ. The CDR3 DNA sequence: TGCGCCAGCAGCTTGGGACAGGGGATGAATGAGCAGTTCTTC. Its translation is CASSLGQGMNEQFF.

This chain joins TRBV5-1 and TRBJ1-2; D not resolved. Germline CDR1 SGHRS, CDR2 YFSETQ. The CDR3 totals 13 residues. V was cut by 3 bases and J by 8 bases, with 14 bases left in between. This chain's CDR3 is CASSYSISLGYTF. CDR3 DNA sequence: TGCGCCAGCAGCTACAGTATATCTTTGGGCTACACCTTC.

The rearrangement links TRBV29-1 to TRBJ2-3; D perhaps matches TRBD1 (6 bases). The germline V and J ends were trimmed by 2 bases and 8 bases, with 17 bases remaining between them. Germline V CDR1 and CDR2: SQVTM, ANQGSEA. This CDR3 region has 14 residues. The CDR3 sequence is CSVEKRGTRGTQYF. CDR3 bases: TGCAGCGTTGAAAAAAGGGGTACCAGGGGTACGCAGTATTTT.

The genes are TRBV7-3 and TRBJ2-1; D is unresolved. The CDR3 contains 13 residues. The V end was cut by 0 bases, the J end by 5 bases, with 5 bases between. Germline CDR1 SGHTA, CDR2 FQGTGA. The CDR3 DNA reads TGTGCCAGCAGCTTAACGCTAGACAATGAGCAGTTCTTC. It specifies CASSLTLDNEQFF.

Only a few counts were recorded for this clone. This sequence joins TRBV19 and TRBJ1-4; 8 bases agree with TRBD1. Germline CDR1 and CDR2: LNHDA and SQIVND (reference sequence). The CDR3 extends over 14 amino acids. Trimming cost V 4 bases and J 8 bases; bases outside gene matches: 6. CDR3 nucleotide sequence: TGTGCCAGTAGTAGTCAGGGGGCGAGCGAAAAACTGTTTTTT. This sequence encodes CASSSQGASEKLFF.

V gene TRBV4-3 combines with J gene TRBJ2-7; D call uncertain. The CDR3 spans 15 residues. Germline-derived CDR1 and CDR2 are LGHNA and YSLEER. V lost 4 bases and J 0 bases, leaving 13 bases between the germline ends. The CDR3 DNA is TGCGCCAGCAGCCCCAGAGGTCCCACCTCCTACGAGCAGTACTTC. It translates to CASSPRGPTSYEQYF.

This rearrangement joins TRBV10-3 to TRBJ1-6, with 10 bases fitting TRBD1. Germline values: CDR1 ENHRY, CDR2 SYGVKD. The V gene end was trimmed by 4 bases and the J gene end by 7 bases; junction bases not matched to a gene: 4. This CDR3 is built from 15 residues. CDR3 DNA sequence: TGTGCCATCAGTGCTGGGACAGGGGAGAATTCACCCCTCCACTTT. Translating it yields CAISAGTGENSPLHF.

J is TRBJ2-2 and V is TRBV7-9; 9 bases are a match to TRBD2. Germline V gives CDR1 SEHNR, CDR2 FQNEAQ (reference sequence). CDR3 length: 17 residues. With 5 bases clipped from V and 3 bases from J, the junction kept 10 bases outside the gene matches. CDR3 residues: CASSPHLTSGDTGELFF. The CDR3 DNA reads TGTGCCAGCAGCCCACACCTGACTAGCGGAGACACCGGGGAGCTGTTTTTT.

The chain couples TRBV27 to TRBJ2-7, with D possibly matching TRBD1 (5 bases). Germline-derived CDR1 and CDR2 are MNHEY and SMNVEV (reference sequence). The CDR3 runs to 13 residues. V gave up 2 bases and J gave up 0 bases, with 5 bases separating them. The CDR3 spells CASSLQGSYEQYF. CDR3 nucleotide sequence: TGTGCCAGCAGTTTACAGGGCTCCTACGAGCAGTACTTC.

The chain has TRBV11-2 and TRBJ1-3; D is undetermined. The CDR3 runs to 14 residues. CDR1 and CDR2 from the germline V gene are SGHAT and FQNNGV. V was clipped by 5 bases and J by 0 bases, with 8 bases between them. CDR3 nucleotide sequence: TGTGCCAGCAGCATCGCGATCTCTGGAAACACCATATATTTT. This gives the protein CASSIAISGNTIYF.

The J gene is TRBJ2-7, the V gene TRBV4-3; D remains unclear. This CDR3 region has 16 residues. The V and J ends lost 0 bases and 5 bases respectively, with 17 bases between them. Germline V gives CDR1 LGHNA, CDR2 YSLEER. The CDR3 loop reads CASSQDSRSGVDEQYF. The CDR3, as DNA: TGCGCCAGCAGCCAAGATTCGAGGTCTGGCGTTGACGAGCAGTACTTC.

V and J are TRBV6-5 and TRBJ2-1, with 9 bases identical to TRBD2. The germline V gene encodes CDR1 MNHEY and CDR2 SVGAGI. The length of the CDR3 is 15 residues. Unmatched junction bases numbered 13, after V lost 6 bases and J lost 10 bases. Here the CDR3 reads CASSLDGLASKEQFF. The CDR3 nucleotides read TGTGCCAGCAGCCTAGATGGACTAGCGAGCAAGGAGCAGTTCTTC.

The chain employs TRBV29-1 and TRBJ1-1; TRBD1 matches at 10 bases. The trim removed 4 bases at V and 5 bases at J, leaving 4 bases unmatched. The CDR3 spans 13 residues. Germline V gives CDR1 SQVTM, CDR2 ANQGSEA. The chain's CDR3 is CSVVGTGETEAFF. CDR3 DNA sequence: TGCAGCGTTGTTGGGACAGGGGAGACTGAAGCTTTCTTT.

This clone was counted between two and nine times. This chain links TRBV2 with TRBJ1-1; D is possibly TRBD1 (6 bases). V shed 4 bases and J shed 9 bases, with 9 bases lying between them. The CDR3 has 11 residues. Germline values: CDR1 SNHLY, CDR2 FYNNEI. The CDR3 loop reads CASSADSKAFF. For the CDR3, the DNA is TGTGCCAGCAGTGCGGACAGCAAAGCTTTCTTT.

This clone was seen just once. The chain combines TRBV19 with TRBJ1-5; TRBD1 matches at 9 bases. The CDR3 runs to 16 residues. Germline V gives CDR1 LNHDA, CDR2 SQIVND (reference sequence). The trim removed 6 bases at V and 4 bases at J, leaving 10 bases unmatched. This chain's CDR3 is CASSTIQGARNQPQHF. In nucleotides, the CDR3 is TGTGCCAGTAGCACAATACAGGGGGCTCGAAATCAGCCCCAGCATTTT. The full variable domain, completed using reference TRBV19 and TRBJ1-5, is DGGITQSPKYLFRKEGQNVTLSCEQNLNHDAMYWYRQDPGQGLRLIYYSQIVNDFQKGDIAEGYSVSREKKESFPLTVTSAQKNPTAFYLCASSTIQGARNQPQHFGDGTRLSIL.

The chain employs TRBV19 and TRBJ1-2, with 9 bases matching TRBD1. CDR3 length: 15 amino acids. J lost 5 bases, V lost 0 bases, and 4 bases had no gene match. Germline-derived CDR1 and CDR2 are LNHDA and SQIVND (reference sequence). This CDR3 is CASSIEGTGNYGYTF. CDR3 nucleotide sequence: TGTGCCAGTAGTATAGAGGGGACAGGGAATTATGGCTACACCTTC. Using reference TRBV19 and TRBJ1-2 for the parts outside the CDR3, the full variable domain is DGGITQSPKYLFRKEGQNVTLSCEQNLNHDAMYWYRQDPGQGLRLIYYSQIVNDFQKGDIAEGYSVSREKKESFPLTVTSAQKNPTAFYLCASSIEGTGNYGYTFGSGTRLTVV.

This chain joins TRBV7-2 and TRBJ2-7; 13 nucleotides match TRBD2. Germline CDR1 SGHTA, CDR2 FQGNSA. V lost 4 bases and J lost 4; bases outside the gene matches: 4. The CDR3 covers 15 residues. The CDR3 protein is CASSSMGLAGYEQYF. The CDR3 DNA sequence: TGTGCCAGCAGCTCGATGGGACTAGCGGGGTACGAGCAGTACTTC.

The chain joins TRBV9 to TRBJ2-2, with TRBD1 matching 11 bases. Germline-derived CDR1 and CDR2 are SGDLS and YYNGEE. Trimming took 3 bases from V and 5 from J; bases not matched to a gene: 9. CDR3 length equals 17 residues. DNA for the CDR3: TGTGCCAGCAGCGAGCAGCCCGGGACAGGGGGGACCGGGGAGCTGTTTTTT. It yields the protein CASSEQPGTGGTGELFF.